This T cell receptor (beta chain) originates from a study of blood T cell repertoires in COVID-19. V lost 3 bases and J lost 7, with 12 bases in between. The CDR3 covers 13 residues. The germline CDR1 and CDR2 sequences are KGHSH and LQKENI. TCRdb keeps only in-frame clones here, not all; method: immunoSEQ multiplex PCR. The sample has almost 350,000 clones; around 90% are singletons. Sequencing was done on a sample of peripheral blood. This sequence joins TRBV18 and TRBJ1-2; D gene uncertain. This sequence originates from an older woman with COVID-19, enrolled during active disease. The CDR3 is CASSPRTRSGYTF. CDR3 coding DNA: TGTGCCAGCTCACCCAGGACTAGGAGTGGCTACACCTTC. The entire variable domain, with the rest obtained from reference TRBV18 and TRBJ1-2, is as follows: NAGVMQNPRHLVRRRGQEARLRCSPMKGHSHVYWYRQLPEEGLKFMVYLQKENIIDESGMPKERFSAEFPKEGPSILRIQQVVRGDSAAYFCASSPRTRSGYTFGSGTRLTVV.